Reported below is one TCR beta chain. Its antigen remains unidentified. TCRdb keeps only in-frame clones here, not all; method: immunoSEQ multiplex PCR. The sample lists approximately 100,000 clones, about 90% seen once, with approximately 17% in the top ten. Germline V gives CDR1 MDHEN, CDR2 SYDVKM. V was trimmed by 2 bases and J by 3 bases, leaving 10 bases between them. This CDR3 comprises 14 residues. This specimen comes from a study of T cell responses to AZD1222 COVID-19 vaccine. Findings and limits, study-wide: Receipt of two AZD1222 doses was followed by a rise in Spike-specific TCR breadth and depth. Targets within unmutated variant regions were reportedly found for nearly half of spike-specific TCRs.

The origin of this receptor is an adult in good health. Sequences were derived from peripheral blood, sampled on day 0 of AZD1222 vaccination. The chain joins TRBV28 to TRBJ1-2; D possibly corresponds to TRBD1 (5 bases). The CDR3 coding sequence is TGTGCCAGCAGTTTAGCAGGGCAGCACTATGGCTACACCTTC. This sequence encodes CASSLAGQHYGYTF.